This TCR beta chain was observed in a study of blood T cell repertoires in COVID-19. Study-wide context: Acute and convalescent COVID-19 specimens originated in the United States, Italy and Spain.

Germline V gene sequence: CDR1 SGHRS, CDR2 YFSETQ. V was cut by 4 bases and J by 7 bases, with 11 bases left in between. This CDR3 has 12 amino acids. This clone showed up just a few times. Per the original methods: Amplifying reference gene primers gave estimates of nucleated cell counts. Data came from immunoSEQ multiplex PCR; TCRdb stores just in-frame clones and leaves some out. The D gene and trimming were derived from the DNA, and the V and J assignments and clone size from that table. Altogether approximately 90,000 clones are present, 65% to 85% being singletons, with the ten largest covering 11%.

This sequence was found in a man aged 65 to 85 with acute or convalescent COVID-19. The material sequenced was peripheral blood. The J gene is TRBJ1-2, the V gene TRBV5-1, with D perhaps TRBD1 (5 bases). The CDR3 here is CASSQGHLGYTF. The CDR3 bases are TGCGCCAGCAGCCAAGGACATCTTGGCTACACCTTC.